The clone carrying this TCR beta chain was found many times. Its antigen is not known. This record comes from a study of T cell repertoires in cytomegalovirus infection. Study context: From public TCR beta signatures came an indication of both CMV infection and matching HLA type.

Study-wide results and limits: Based on cumulative public TCR beta family frequency, carriers of CMV plus the relevant HLA were identified. Clonotypes of TCR beta that were HLA-C-restricted and CMV-specific dominated the ex vivo response.

Per the germline V gene, CDR1 is SGHTA and CDR2 is FQGNSA. The CDR3 runs to 16 residues. J lost 5 bases, V lost 0 bases, and 3 bases had no gene match. MiXCR was run by TCRdb on the reads, yielding one entry per CDR3 protein. This sample has tens of thousands of distinct CDR3 sequences, with 4% found just once. This receptor was taken from a human donor in good health (CMV status not recorded). Some clones in this sample may be carry-over from other donors' samples. Material for sequencing was PBMCs. The rearrangement joins TRBV7-2 to TRBJ2-3; TRBD2 matches at 12 bases. The CDR3 nucleotides read TGTGCCAGCAGCTTAGCGACTAGCGGGGGTCAAGATACGCAGTATTTT. As protein: CASSLATSGGQDTQYF.